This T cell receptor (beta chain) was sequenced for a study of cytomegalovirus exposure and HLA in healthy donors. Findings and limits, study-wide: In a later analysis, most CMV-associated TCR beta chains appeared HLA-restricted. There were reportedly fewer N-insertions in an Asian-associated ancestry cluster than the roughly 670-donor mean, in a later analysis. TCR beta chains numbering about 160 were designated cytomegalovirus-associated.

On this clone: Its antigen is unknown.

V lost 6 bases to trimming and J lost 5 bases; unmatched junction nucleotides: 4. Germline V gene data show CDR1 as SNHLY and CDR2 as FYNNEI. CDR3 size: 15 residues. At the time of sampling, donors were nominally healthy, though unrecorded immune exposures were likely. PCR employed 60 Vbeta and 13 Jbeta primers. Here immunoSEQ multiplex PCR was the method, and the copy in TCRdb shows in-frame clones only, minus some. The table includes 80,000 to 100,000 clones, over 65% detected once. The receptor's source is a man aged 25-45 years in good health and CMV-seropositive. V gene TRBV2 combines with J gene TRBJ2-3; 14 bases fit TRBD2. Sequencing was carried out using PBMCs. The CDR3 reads CASSRLAGGGDTQYF. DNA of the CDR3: TGTGCCAGCAGCAGACTAGCGGGGGGGGGAGATACGCAGTATTTT.